A single sample gave rise to the 25 T cell receptor beta chains below, sequenced in a study of T-cell reconstitution after alpha-beta-depleted transplantation in children. The authors prepared the TCRbeta library with unique molecular identifiers. In TCRdb, the PCR reads were re-called with MiXCR into one record per CDR3 protein. Here the sample spans approximately 800,000 distinct CDR3 sequences, about 16% being singletons. The input for sequencing was PBMCs, mostly from graft donor cells, taken 360 days after TCRalphabeta/CD19-depleted stem cell transplant. The receptors were sampled from a male patient younger than 18 who had a stem cell transplant for acute lymphoblastic leukemia, so the T cells may come from the graft donor.

The gene calls are TRBV5-6 and TRBJ2-5, with D possibly being TRBD2 (6 bases). The CDR3 covers 16 residues. CDR1 is SGHDT, CDR2 YYEEEE, per germline. V was cut by 4 bases and J by 10 bases, with 26 bases left in between. CDR3 in DNA: TGTGCCAGCAGCCATATCCCGACTAGACCCCCTCTAGACCAGTACTTC. This encodes CASSHIPTRPPLDQYF. The full variable domain, completed using reference TRBV5-6 and TRBJ2-5, is DAGVTQSPTHLIKTRGQQVTLRCSPKSGHDTVSWYQQALGQGPQFIFQYYEEEERQRGNFPDRFSGHQFPNYSSELNVNALLLGDSALYLCASSHIPTRPPLDQYFGPGTRLLVL.

This clonotype has just a few counts. This chain joins TRBV15 and TRBJ2-3, with TRBD1 matching over 9 bases. This CDR3 comprises 15 residues. Germline V gene data show CDR1 as LNHNV and CDR2 as YYDKDF (reference sequence). J was trimmed by 6 bases and V by 5 bases; bases with no gene match: 9. The CDR3 loop reads CATSGRDRARDTQYF. In DNA, the CDR3 is TGTGCCACCAGCGGCCGGGACAGGGCCAGGGATACGCAGTATTTT.

This clonotype was recorded many times. J is TRBJ2-1 and V is TRBV5-1; D is perhaps TRBD1 (5 bases). The CDR3 loop spans 11 amino acids. The V gene's germline CDR1 is SGHRS and CDR2 YFSETQ. The V and J ends lost 1 base and 15 bases respectively, with 11 bases between them. This CDR3 is CASSLLGHRFF. CDR3 nucleotide sequence: TGCGCCAGCAGCTTGCTGGGGCATCGGTTCTTC. Complete variable domain (other parts from reference TRBV5-1 and TRBJ2-1): KAGVTQTPRYLIKTRGQQVTLSCSPISGHRSVSWYQQTPGQGLQFLFEYFSETQRNKGNFPGRFSGRQFSNSRSEMNVSTLELGDSALYLCASSLLGHRFFGPGTRLTVL.

The sample holds a few counts of this clonotype. The V gene is TRBV7-9, the J gene TRBJ1-1; 9 positions match TRBD1. CDR1 and CDR2 (germline): SEHNR, FQNEAQ (reference sequence). The CDR3 loop spans 11 amino acids. Trimming cost V 3 bases and J 10 bases; bases outside gene matches: 0. This CDR3 is CASSLTGGAFF. The CDR3 DNA follows: TGTGCCAGCAGCTTGACAGGGGGAGCTTTCTTT. The full variable domain, completed using reference TRBV7-9 and TRBJ1-1, is DTGVSQNPRHKITKRGQNVTFRCDPISEHNRLYWYRQTLGQGPEFLTYFQNEAQLEKSRLLSDRFSAERPKGSFSTLEIQRTEQGDSAMYLCASSLTGGAFFGQGTRLTVV.

The V call is TRBV10-3, the J call TRBJ2-7; 10 positions match TRBD1. Looked up from germline, CDR1 is ENHRY and CDR2 is SYGVKD. J gave up 13 bases and V 9 bases, and 18 bases lay outside the gene matches. The CDR3 sequence is 14 residues long. The CDR3 DNA is TGTGCCATTCGAAGGGAGACAGGGGGCCTAAGGGAATACTTC. Translated: CAIRRETGGLREYF.

The V and J genes are TRBV7-9 and TRBJ2-4; 7 bases align to TRBD1. The V segment lost 5 bases and the J segment 8 bases; nucleotides outside the gene matches: 9. This CDR3 contains 14 residues. CDR1 and CDR2 (germline): SEHNR, FQNEAQ (reference sequence). The CDR3 bases are TGTGCCAGCAGCGTCGGACAGGATGTAGACATTCAGTACTTC. Residues: CASSVGQDVDIQYF.

CDR3 DNA: TGTGCCAGCAGTTTATTGGGCAGCCAGTACGAGCAGTACTTC. It translates to CASSLLGSQYEQYF. The chain combines TRBV27 with TRBJ2-7; D is unresolved. The germline gives CDR1 MNHEY, CDR2 SMNVEV (reference sequence). Trimming took off 1 base at V and 4 bases at J, with 11 bases between the two ends. The CDR3 loop spans 14 amino acids.

The rearrangement uses TRBV4-1 and TRBJ2-7; possibly TRBD1 for D (6 bases). Trimming removed 4 bases from V and 0 bases from J, with 10 bases in between. CDR1 and CDR2 (germline): MGHRA, YSYEKL. The CDR3 is 14 amino acids. In DNA, the CDR3 is TGCGCCAGCAGCCCCGGACAGCTCTCCTACGAGCAGTACTTC. Its translation: CASSPGQLSYEQYF.

J is TRBJ2-7 and V is TRBV7-2; D might be TRBD1 (6 bases). This CDR3 has 14 amino acids. Trimming cost V 2 bases and J 1 base, with 9 bases left between them. CDR1 and CDR2 (germline): SGHTA, FQGNSA. The CDR3, as DNA: TGTGCCAGCAGCTTAAAGGGGGTTTCCTACGAGCAGTACTTC. Translated, it gives CASSLKGVSYEQYF.

The rearrangement links TRBV5-1 to TRBJ2-3; D gene unclear. Germline V CDR1 and CDR2: SGHRS, YFSETQ. The CDR3 consists of 13 residues. Between the trimmed V and J ends, which lost 4 bases and 4 bases, there was a span of 10 bases. CDR3 nucleotide sequence: TGCGCCAGCAGCCTGGAGTCCGCAGATACGCAGTATTTT. Translating it yields CASSLESADTQYF.

The chain recombines TRBV19 with TRBJ2-1, with TRBD1 matching over 7 bases. The V segment lost 3 bases and the J segment 3 bases; nucleotides outside the gene matches: 8. This CDR3 comprises 16 residues. Germline CDR1 LNHDA, CDR2 SQIVND (reference sequence). As DNA, the CDR3 is TGTGCCAGTAGTATTTGGATGGGGACAGTCTACAATGAGCAGTTCTTC. Amino acids: CASSIWMGTVYNEQFF.

This clonotype was seen a few times. The genes are TRBV5-1 and TRBJ2-4; D perhaps matches TRBD1 (5 bases). The germline gives CDR1 SGHRS, CDR2 YFSETQ. This CDR3 is built from 21 residues. With 3 bases removed from V and 0 bases from J, the gap between germline ends came to 28 bases. The CDR3 sequence: CASSSPPNPLTDILAKNIQYF. Written as DNA, the CDR3 is TGCGCCAGCAGCTCTCCCCCCAATCCATTGACGGACATACTAGCCAAAAACATTCAGTACTTC.

This chain links TRBV9 with TRBJ2-1; 11 bases are shared with TRBD2. Losses at the gene ends were 3 bases for V and 6 bases for J; bases not matched to a gene: 11. CDR1 is SGDLS and CDR2 is YYNGEE in the germline V gene. The CDR3 is 17 amino acids. The CDR3 loop reads CASSGPLAGVTGNEQFF. DNA for the CDR3: TGTGCCAGCAGCGGACCACTAGCGGGAGTTACAGGCAATGAGCAGTTCTTC.

The chain uses TRBV3-1 and TRBJ2-7; 9 bases line up with TRBD2. Trimming at V came to 2 bases and at J to 6 bases, leaving 14 bases not matched to a gene. In germline, CDR1 is LGHDT, CDR2 YNNKEL (reference sequence). The CDR3 extends over 17 amino acids. CDR3 residues: CASSQLRAAGGLSEQYF. Here the CDR3 DNA reads TGTGCCAGCAGCCAACTCCGGGCAGCGGGAGGCCTCTCCGAGCAGTACTTC.

The chain carries TRBV7-9 and TRBJ2-5; D is undetermined. The CDR3 totals 12 residues. V was clipped by 2 bases and J by 3 bases, with 4 bases between them. Germline CDR1 reads SEHNR; CDR2 reads FQNEAQ (reference sequence). Here the CDR3 reads CASSLWEETQYF. The CDR3 DNA reads TGTGCCAGCAGCTTATGGGAAGAGACCCAGTACTTC. Filled out from reference TRBV7-9 and TRBJ2-5, the complete variable domain reads DTGVSQNPRHKITKRGQNVTFRCDPISEHNRLYWYRQTLGQGPEFLTYFQNEAQLEKSRLLSDRFSAERPKGSFSTLEIQRTEQGDSAMYLCASSLWEETQYFGPGTRLLVL.

This clonotype was seen ten or more times. The chain recombines TRBV5-1 with TRBJ2-1; D may be TRBD1 or TRBD2 (6 bases each). The V and J ends lost 5 bases and 8 bases respectively, with 20 bases between them. This CDR3 contains 15 residues. Germline V gives CDR1 SGHRS, CDR2 YFSETQ. CDR3 nucleotides: TGCGCCAGCAGGCATCTAGGGGGGTACGACGATGAGCAGTTCTTC. Encoded protein: CASRHLGGYDDEQFF. Looking up the rest from reference TRBV5-1 and TRBJ2-1 gives the full variable domain: KAGVTQTPRYLIKTRGQQVTLSCSPISGHRSVSWYQQTPGQGLQFLFEYFSETQRNKGNFPGRFSGRQFSNSRSEMNVSTLELGDSALYLCASRHLGGYDDEQFFGPGTRLTVL.

The gene calls are TRBV2 and TRBJ2-1; TRBD2 might be the D (6 bases). Trimming took 6 bases from V and 5 from J, leaving 14 bases between them. In germline, CDR1 is SNHLY, CDR2 FYNNEI. This CDR3 has 14 amino acids. For the CDR3, the DNA is TGTGCCAGCAGGCAGGGTCCGGGGGACAATGAGCAGTTCTTC. This sequence encodes CASRQGPGDNEQFF.

This sequence joins TRBV19 and TRBJ1-5; D might be TRBD1 (5 bases). CDR3 length: 14 residues. CDR1 LNHDA and CDR2 SQIVND come from the germline V gene (reference sequence). V lost 1 base and J 9 bases, leaving 13 bases between the germline ends. In DNA, the CDR3 is TGTGCCAGTAGTATAGCGACAGCTAGGTTGCCCCAGCATTTT. Translating gives CASSIATARLPQHF.

This clonotype was detected only a few times. The chain recombines TRBV2 with TRBJ2-1; 10 positions agree with TRBD2. The CDR3 runs to 14 residues. The V gene end was trimmed by 7 bases and the J gene end by 9 bases; junction bases not matched to a gene: 9. CDR1 is SNHLY, CDR2 FYNNEI, per germline. The CDR3 is CASMGLARIGEQFF. In DNA, the CDR3 is TGTGCCAGCATGGGACTAGCGAGAATCGGTGAGCAGTTCTTC. The whole variable domain, remainder taken from reference TRBV2 and TRBJ2-1, is EPEVTQTPSHQVTQMGQEVILRCVPISNHLYFYWYRQILGQKVEFLVSFYNNEISEKSEIFDDQFSVERPDGSNFTLKIRSTKLEDSAMYFCASMGLARIGEQFFGPGTRLTVL.

In its sample, this clonotype was seen many times. The chain links TRBV14 to TRBJ2-7, with TRBD2 matching 8 bases. V lost 2 bases and J lost 0; bases outside the gene matches: 3. CDR3 size: 15 residues. Per the germline V gene, CDR1 is SGHDN and CDR2 is FVKESK. CDR3 sequence reads: CASSQLAGVSYEQYF. In DNA, the CDR3 is TGTGCCAGCAGCCAACTAGCGGGCGTCTCCTACGAGCAGTACTTC.

This clonotype was seen more than once but under ten times. This chain links TRBV2 with TRBJ2-2, with 8 bases that match TRBD1. The CDR3 sequence is 16 residues long. J gave up 3 bases and V 7 bases, and 10 bases lay outside the gene matches. Germline V gene data show CDR1 as SNHLY and CDR2 as FYNNEI. The CDR3 DNA reads TGTGCCAGCAACGACATCAGGGGGCGCGACACCGGGGAGCTGTTTTTT. It is translated as CASNDIRGRDTGELFF.

This clonotype was seen a few times. The J gene is TRBJ2-3, the V gene TRBV14; 9 nucleotides agree with TRBD1. This CDR3 has 17 residues. J lost 4 bases, V lost 0 bases, and 8 bases had no gene match. Germline V gives CDR1 SGHDN, CDR2 FVKESK. The CDR3 nucleotides read TGTGCCAGCAGCCAAGAAAGTTGGGACAGGGTATCAGATACGCAGTATTTT. It yields the protein CASSQESWDRVSDTQYF.

V gene TRBV9 combines with J gene TRBJ2-7, with TRBD2 matching 7 bases. The CDR3 is 16 residues long. Germline trimming cut 0 bases from V and 2 bases from J; bases unmatched to any gene: 8. Per germline, CDR1 SGDLS and CDR2 YYNGEE. In nucleotides, the CDR3 is TGTGCCAGCAGCGTAGAACCTAGCGGTACCCCCTACGAGCAGTACTTC. This gives the protein CASSVEPSGTPYEQYF.

This clonotype was seen a few times. The V call is TRBV6-5, the J call TRBJ2-7; 11 positions agree with TRBD1. Germline CDR1 is MNHEY and CDR2 is SVGAGI. With 6 bases clipped from V and 6 bases from J, the junction kept 10 bases outside the gene matches. The CDR3 is made up of 15 amino acids. The CDR3 sequence is CASRPKGQGGLEQYF. The CDR3 DNA is TGTGCCAGCAGACCTAAGGGACAGGGGGGTCTCGAGCAGTACTTC.

This clonotype was seen ten or more times. The chain recombines TRBV7-9 with TRBJ2-7; either TRBD1 or TRBD2 may supply D (5 bases each). CDR1 and CDR2 from the germline V gene are SEHNR and FQNEAQ (reference sequence). V gave up 5 bases and J gave up 2 bases, with 22 bases separating them. This CDR3 spans 17 amino acids. The CDR3: CASSPSTPWDQTYEQYF. For the CDR3, the DNA is TGTGCCAGCAGCCCTTCCACACCGTGGGACCAAACCTACGAGCAGTACTTC.